This T cell receptor beta chain was captured by sequencing in a study of T-cell reconstitution after alpha-beta-depleted transplantation in children (dated by TCRdb to 2016 to 2017). Looking at the study overall: T-cell immune reconstitution after TCRalphabeta/CD19-depleted allogeneic hematopoietic cell transplantation in children was quantitatively tracked in the study by means of TCR repertoire profiling.

What the treatment or condition label conveys for this sample: allogeneic hematopoietic cell transplantation with graft depleted of TCRalphabeta T cells and CD19 B cells. TCRalphabeta/CD19-depleted allogeneic hematopoietic cell grafts were given to the transplant recipients, all of whom were children. Libraries were made using PCR. TCRdb lists the instrument as Illumina HiSeq 2500. To normalize quantification of the TCRbeta repertoire, the TCR libraries were built with molecular barcoding that relied on unique molecular identifiers. TCRdb's own reprocessing of the public reads used fastp at Q25 and MiXCR and kept productive beta chains. Every CDR3 protein is listed once, alongside the most common genes and DNA of its rows. This sample has more than 200,000 distinct CDR3 sequences in its table, and roughly a quarter of those were observed once. The ten largest clones capture roughly 2.6% of the sample.

This clonotype was observed at least ten times. It lacks a known antigen. Base qualities were left out, and no much larger clone turns up one base away. What the authors observed across the whole study: In some patients, the high TCRbeta diversity seen at day 60 was put down to recipient T cells and intrathymic progenitors that had survived conditioning. Over subsequent months, a decline in hyperexpanded clone frequencies was noted, and after one year, T-cell counts and TCRbeta diversity were mostly ascribed to newly produced T cells. Apparently early alphabetaT-cell count recovery about two months after transplant reportedly relied on only several hundred rapidly expanded clones derived from non-depleted graft cells.

V trim: 4 bases; J trim: 0 bases; unmatched bases: 3. Reading from cysteine to phenylalanine, the CDR3 counts 15 amino acids. Only the CDR3 part of the read is kept: 45 bases, read in frame from the first base. The receptor was derived from a girl aged 2-10 years with Fanconi anemia, due to receive a stem cell transplant. Here the sequenced sample was PBMCs, taken before TCRalphabeta/CD19-depleted stem cell transplant. The chain links TRBV12-3 or TRBV12-4 with TRBJ2-7; TRBD2 lines up with 10 middle nucleotides. This receptor carries the CDR3 CASSYLAGASYEQYF. The nucleotide sequence reads as follows: TGTGCCAGCAGTTACCTAGCGGGAGCCTCCTACGAGCAGTACTTC.